A selection of T cell receptor beta chains follows, all from one sample in a study of blood T cell repertoires in COVID-19. The protocol was immunoSEQ multiplex PCR, while the TCRdb copy is restricted to in-frame clones and leaves out a portion. The sample yields hundreds of thousands of clones, around 91% seen once. Sample: peripheral blood. All receptors derive from a woman aged 40 to 49 with COVID-19, enrolled during active disease. The CDR3 runs from the conserved cysteine through the conserved F or W. D genes are given only for firm matches. A row's size may be missing; if present it is once, few, many or a size class.

>.|.|TRBJ2-3|TRBV28
CASSPPESTDTQYF
TGTGCCAGCAGCCCCCCCGAGAGCACAGATACGCAGTATTTT
>.|.|TRBJ2-7|TRBV5-1
CASSLYKGTEQYF
TGCGCCAGCAGCCTGTACAAAGGGACAGAGCAGTACTTC
>TRBD1|once|TRBJ1-2|TRBV30
CAWRRDSHYGYTF
TGTGCCTGGAGGCGGGACAGTCACTATGGCTACACCTTC
>TRBD2|.|TRBJ2-1|TRBV28
CASRLAGGGYNEQFF
TGTGCCAGCAGGCTAGCGGGAGGTGGCTACAATGAGCAGTTCTTC
>.|.|TRBJ1-3|TRBV19
CASSIPGAGNTIYF
TGTGCCAGTAGTATCCCAGGGGCTGGAAACACCATATATTTT
>TRBD2|.|TRBJ2-3|TRBV27
CASSFLAGEGTDTQYF
TGTGCCAGCAGTTTCCTAGCGGGAGAGGGAACAGATACGCAGTATTTT
>.|once|TRBJ1-6|TRBV7-9
CASRLTINSPLHF
TGTGCCAGCAGGCTGACTATAAATTCACCCCTCCACTTT
>TRBD1|once|TRBJ1-6|TRBV2
CASKRGRGQGRSPLHF
TGTGCCAGCAAAAGGGGGAGGGGACAGGGTCGATCACCCCTCCACTTT
>.|.|TRBJ2-3|TRBV25-1
CASSEYWTPTDTQYF
TGTGCCAGCAGTGAATACTGGACACCCACAGATACGCAGTATTTT
>TRBD1|.|TRBJ2-2|TRBV7-2
CASSLLNTGTGNGELFF
TGTGCCAGCAGCCTCCTCAACACCGGGACAGGGAACGGGGAGCTGTTTTTT
>.|once|TRBJ2-7|TRBV4-2
CASSPGWGDEQYF
TGTGCCAGCAGCCCGGGGTGGGGGGACGAGCAGTACTTC
>TRBD2|.|TRBJ2-1|TRBV28
CASTWTSGPYNEQFF
TGTGCCAGCACCTGGACTAGCGGCCCCTACAATGAGCAGTTCTTC
>.|.|TRBJ1-1|TRBV11-2
CASSLVGVTEAFF
TGTGCCAGCAGCTTAGTAGGGGTCACTGAAGCTTTCTTT
>TRBD2|once|TRBJ2-2|TRBV5-1
CASSYTSGRGANTGELFF
TGCGCCAGCAGCTACACTTCGGGGAGGGGCGCGAACACCGGGGAGCTGTTTTTT
>.|.|TRBJ2-5|TRBV7-8
CASTRRVGETQYF
TGTGCCAGCACCCGGCGGGTAGGGGAGACCCAGTACTTC
>TRBD1|.|TRBJ1-5|TRBV19
CASSIVGQGGNQPQHF
TGTGCCAGTAGTATAGTCGGACAGGGGGGCAATCAGCCCCAGCATTTT
>TRBD1|once|TRBJ2-2|TRBV5-1
CASSLWTGGTGELFF
TGCGCCAGCAGCTTGTGGACAGGGGGCACCGGGGAGCTGTTTTTT